Listed below are T cell receptor beta chains from one sample, sequenced in a study of blood T cell repertoires in COVID-19. Assay: immunoSEQ multiplex PCR; the TCRdb copy retains only in-frame clones and omits some. This repertoire shows about 150,000 clones, 85% to 90% found once; its top ten account for 8.6%. Material for sequencing was peripheral blood. These receptors were collected from a woman in her fifties or sixties with active or convalescent COVID-19. The CDR3 runs from the conserved cysteine through the conserved F or W. The D gene is left open where the match is weak. Size tells how often a clone was seen (once, few, many) or the class of an expanded clone, and some rows leave it out.

d_gene	v_gene	j_gene	abundance	CDR3nt	CDR3aa
TRBD1	TRBV30	TRBJ2-2	.	TGTGCCTGGAGAGTGACGGGGACAGGGATCCCCGGGGAGCTGTTTTTT	CAWRVTGTGIPGELFF
.	TRBV7-9	TRBJ1-1	once	TGTGCCAGCAGCTTCCTCGTCTCGCGCACTGAAGCTTTCTTT	CASSFLVSRTEAFF
TRBD1	TRBV2	TRBJ1-2	.	TGTGCCAGCAGGGGGGGACAGGGGGCGAGCGGCTACACCTTC	CASRGGQGASGYTF
TRBD1	TRBV4-3	TRBJ2-5	.	TGCGCCAGCAGCCCGGGACAGGGGGTAGGAGAGACCCAGTACTTC	CASSPGQGVGETQYF
.	TRBV30	TRBJ1-4	.	TGTGCCTGGAGTGTGGGTGGGGCAAGTGAAAAACTGTTTTTT	CAWSVGGASEKLFF
TRBD2	TRBV7-9	TRBJ2-3	.	TGTGCCAGCAGCTTGGGTTTGGCGGGGGAAGGATCAGATACGCAGTATTTT	CASSLGLAGEGSDTQYF
.	TRBV6-5	TRBJ1-5	.	TGTGCCAGCAAACAGGGAGTTTCCAATCAGCCCCAGCATTTT	CASKQGVSNQPQHF
.	TRBV7-2	TRBJ2-1	.	TGTGCCAGCAGCTTAGCGGTTACACCGAATGAGCAGTTCTTC	CASSLAVTPNEQFF
.	TRBV28	TRBJ1-5	few	TGTGCCAGCAGTTCCACCGGGGGGCGATCAGGATATCAGCCCCAGCATTTT	CASSSTGGRSGYQPQHF
.	TRBV4-1	TRBJ1-3	.	TGCGCCAGCAGCCAAGATACCGGACTGCTCTCTGGAAACACCATATATTTT	CASSQDTGLLSGNTIYF
TRBD2	TRBV19	TRBJ2-7	.	TGTGCCAGTAGTCCAACTAGCGGGGCCGAGCAGTACTTC	CASSPTSGAEQYF
.	TRBV6-5	TRBJ2-5	.	TGTGCCAGCAGTTGGGACAGTGGAGGGGAGACCCAGTACTTC	CASSWDSGGETQYF
.	TRBV28	TRBJ1-6	.	TGTGCCAGCAGACCAACGGGGAGGGCAAATTCACCCCTCCACTTT	CASRPTGRANSPLHF
.	TRBV7-2	TRBJ2-7	.	TGTGCCAGCAGCCGCCGGGGAGAGGGAGAGCAGTACTTC	CASSRRGEGEQYF
TRBD1	TRBV7-6	TRBJ2-3	.	TGTGCCAGCAGCCAGGGGGCGAGAGGAGATACGCAGTATTTT	CASSQGARGDTQYF
.	TRBV3-1/TRBV3-2	TRBJ1-1	.	TGTGCCAGCAGCTTGGGAGGGGTGGCCACTGAAGCTTTCTTT	CASSLGGVATEAFF
.	TRBV9	TRBJ1-1	.	TGTGCCAGCAGCCCCATGACAGGTGATACTGAAGCTTTCTTT	CASSPMTGDTEAFF
.	TRBV6-5	TRBJ1-5	.	TGTGCCAGCGGCACAGGGCGACTCCATCAGCCCCAGCATTTT	CASGTGRLHQPQHF
TRBD2	TRBV4-1	TRBJ2-3	.	TGCGCCAGCAGCCAAGTGACTAGCGGGGGGCCATTCACAGATACGCAGTATTTT	CASSQVTSGGPFTDTQYF
TRBD1	TRBV19	TRBJ1-2	.	TGTGCCAGTAGTAAACGGGACAGGGGACATGGCTACACCTTC	CASSKRDRGHGYTF
TRBD1	TRBV2	TRBJ1-5	.	TGTGCCAGCAGTGACGGACAGGGCCCCTTGCGGAGAAGCAATCAGCCCCAGCATTTT	CASSDGQGPLRRSNQPQHF
TRBD1	TRBV28	TRBJ1-2	once	TGTGCCAGCAGCGCAGCCGGGACAGACTATGGCTACACCTTC	CASSAAGTDYGYTF
.	TRBV5-4	TRBJ2-3	.	TGTGCCAGCAGCTTGGTTGGACAGACAAGCACAGATACGCAGTATTTT	CASSLVGQTSTDTQYF
.	TRBV20-1	TRBJ1-4	.	TGCAGTGCAATTTACGGTGAAAAACTGTTTTTT	CSAIYGEKLFF
TRBD2	TRBV24-1	TRBJ2-1	.	TGTGCCACCAGTGCTACTTTTCGAGCGGGAGGTCCCTACAATGAGCAGTTCTTC	CATSATFRAGGPYNEQFF
.	TRBV11-2	TRBJ1-6	.	TGTGCCAGCAGCTTAGTACACGGTGGAGGGAATTCACCCCTCCACTTT	CASSLVHGGGNSPLHF
.	TRBV7-2	TRBJ2-3	once	TGTGCCAGCAGCGCGGGACTTCACACAGATACGCAGTATTTT	CASSAGLHTDTQYF
TRBD1	TRBV4-1	TRBJ1-5	once	TGCGCCAGCAGCCCCATGGACAGGGGCTATCAGCCCCAGCATTTT	CASSPMDRGYQPQHF
.	TRBV28	TRBJ2-7	.	TGTGCCAGCAGTCTAGGCCCCCGCGAGCAGTACTTC	CASSLGPREQYF